Reported below is one TCR beta chain. The antigen it recognizes is unknown. No quality values exist for individual bases; no much larger clone is one base distant. The sample belongs to a study of high-grade serous ovarian cancer treatment subgroups (dated by TCRdb to the early 2020s). Regarding the complete study: Sequencing yielded a mean of roughly 14,000 reads and some 7,000 unique TCR beta rearrangements per sample. The 30-patient cohort included about 10 patients with no residual disease after primary surgery (R0), about 10 excellent NACT responders, and about 10 poor NACT responders. TCR beta repertoires were profiled in patients with high-grade serous ovarian cancer who were grouped, under a laparoscopic triage algorithm, by complete gross resection or by neoadjuvant chemotherapy response. In total there were more than 75 samples, since every patient provided one primary tumor sample and two metastatic tumor samples.

Tumor samples were obtained before definitive surgery or chemotherapy. The MD Anderson Biospecimen Extraction Resource handled genomic DNA extraction, while the MD Anderson Cancer Genomics Laboratory carried out the TCR sequencing. The roughly 95 tumor samples underwent high-throughput TCR profiling with ImmunoSEQ. The original methods were these. To measure repertoire diversity, the metrics used were richness (unique productive sequences), clonality, evenness and relatedness, and the Bhattacharyya coefficient was used to assess similarity between samples. Conclusions stayed consistent in a sensitivity analysis that left out TCRs with fewer than two reads. TCRdb re-hosts the immuneACCESS table, in-frame sequences only. Its copies lack some clones; in the studies checked, an unresolved V gene accounts for under half of them, and the cause for the rest is not known. V, J and clone size are taken as reported in that table, and D and trimming were inferred from the DNA itself. The sample yields around 27,000 clones; about 81% were counted once. Clones ranked in the top ten supply under 2.5% of the sample.

What the authors observed across the whole study: Repertoire similarity between tumors of the same patient ranged roughly 0.1 to 0.79, whereas almost no similarity was seen between different patients. Neoantigen level correlated positively with TCR clonal relatedness, and copy number variation and mutation load from whole-genome sequencing showed a positive trend with TCR clonal relatedness. TCR repertoire analyses were focused on CDR3, and CDR1 and CDR2 were not analyzed. Bulk tumor TCR sequencing lacked spatial information, limiting insight into HGSC tumor complexity and diversity.

Between the V and J ends, shortened by 5 bases and 2 bases respectively, the junction contains 14 bases. The CDR3 sequence holds 15 residues, the cysteine and phenylalanine included. Only the CDR3 portion is preserved as DNA: 45 bases, with reading frame beginning at the first base. CDR1 and CDR2, per the germline V gene (reference sequence), are MNHEY and SMNVEV. This TCR derives from a human donor with high-grade serous ovarian cancer. The sequence is built from TRBV27 and TRBJ2-3; the D region is possibly TRBD1 or TRBD2, each matching across 5 bases. The sample was tumor tissue. CDR3 protein: CASSPVGAPTDTQYF. The DNA sequence reads TGTGCCAGCAGTCCCGTCGGGGCCCCCACAGATACGCAGTATTTT.